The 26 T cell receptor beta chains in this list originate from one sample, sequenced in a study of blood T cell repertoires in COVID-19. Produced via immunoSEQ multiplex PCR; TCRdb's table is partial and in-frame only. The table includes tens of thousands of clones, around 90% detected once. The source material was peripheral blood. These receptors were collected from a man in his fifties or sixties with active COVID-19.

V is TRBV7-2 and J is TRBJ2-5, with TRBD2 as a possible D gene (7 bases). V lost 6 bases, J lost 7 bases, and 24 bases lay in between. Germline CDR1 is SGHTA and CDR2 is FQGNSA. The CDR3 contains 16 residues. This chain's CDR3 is CASSHDSGTKGGTQYF. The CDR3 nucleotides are TGTGCCAGCAGTCACGATTCCGGGACTAAGGGGGGGACCCAGTACTTC.

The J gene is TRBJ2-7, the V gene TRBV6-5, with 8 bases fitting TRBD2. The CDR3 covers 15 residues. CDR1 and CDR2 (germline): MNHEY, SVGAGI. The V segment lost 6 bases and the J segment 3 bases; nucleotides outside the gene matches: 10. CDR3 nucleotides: TGTGCCAGCAGGAAGAGCGGGGGTACTAACTACGAGCAGTACTTC. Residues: CASRKSGGTNYEQYF.

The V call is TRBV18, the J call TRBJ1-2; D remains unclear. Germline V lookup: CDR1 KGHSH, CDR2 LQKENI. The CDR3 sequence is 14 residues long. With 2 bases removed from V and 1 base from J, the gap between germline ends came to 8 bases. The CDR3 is CASSPSGVNYGYTF. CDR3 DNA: TGTGCCAGCTCACCAAGCGGGGTTAACTATGGCTACACCTTC.

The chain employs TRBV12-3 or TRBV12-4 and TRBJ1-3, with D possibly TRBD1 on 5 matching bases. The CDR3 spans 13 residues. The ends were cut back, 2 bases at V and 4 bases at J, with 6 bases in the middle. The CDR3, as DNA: TGTGCCAGCAGTTTACAGGGCGGAAACACCATATATTTT. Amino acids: CASSLQGGNTIYF.

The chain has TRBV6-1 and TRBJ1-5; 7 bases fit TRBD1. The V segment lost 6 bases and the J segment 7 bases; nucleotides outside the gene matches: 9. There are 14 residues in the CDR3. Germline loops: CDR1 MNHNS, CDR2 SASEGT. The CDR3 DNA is TGTGCCAGCAGAGACGGACAGGAGAACCAGCCCCAGCATTTT. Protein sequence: CASRDGQENQPQHF.

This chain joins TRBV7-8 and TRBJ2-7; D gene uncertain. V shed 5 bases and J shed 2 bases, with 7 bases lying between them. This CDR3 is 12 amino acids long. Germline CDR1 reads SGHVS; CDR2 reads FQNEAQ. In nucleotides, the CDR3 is TGTGCCAGCAGCCCCACTCCCTACGAGCAGTACTTC. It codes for CASSPTPYEQYF.

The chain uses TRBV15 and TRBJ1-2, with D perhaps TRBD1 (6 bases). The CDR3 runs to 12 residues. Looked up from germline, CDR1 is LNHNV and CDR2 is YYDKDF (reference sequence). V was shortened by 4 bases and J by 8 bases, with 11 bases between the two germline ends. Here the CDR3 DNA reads TGTGCCACCAGCACCTCAGGGGTCGGCTACACCTTC. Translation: CATSTSGVGYTF.

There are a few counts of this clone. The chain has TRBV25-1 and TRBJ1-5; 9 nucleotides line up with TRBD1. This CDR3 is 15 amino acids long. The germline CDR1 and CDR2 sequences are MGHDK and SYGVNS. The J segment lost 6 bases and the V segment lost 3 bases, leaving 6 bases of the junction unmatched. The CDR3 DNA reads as TGTGCCAGCAGTGATGGGGGACAGGGCTCTCAGCCCCAGCATTTT. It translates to CASSDGGQGSQPQHF.

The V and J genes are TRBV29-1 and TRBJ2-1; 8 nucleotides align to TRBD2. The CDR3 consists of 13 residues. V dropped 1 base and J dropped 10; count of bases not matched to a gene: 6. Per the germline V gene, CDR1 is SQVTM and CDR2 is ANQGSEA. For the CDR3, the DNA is TGCAGCGTTGAAGCGGGGGGGCGAAGGGAGCAGTTCTTC. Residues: CSVEAGGRREQFF.

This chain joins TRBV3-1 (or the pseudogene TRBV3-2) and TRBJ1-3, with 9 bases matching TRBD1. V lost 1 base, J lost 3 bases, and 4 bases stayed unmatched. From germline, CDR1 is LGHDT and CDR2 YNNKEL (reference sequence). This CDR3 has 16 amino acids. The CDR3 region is CASSQVQGAIGNTIYF. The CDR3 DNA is TGTGCCAGCAGCCAAGTACAGGGGGCAATTGGAAACACCATATATTTT.

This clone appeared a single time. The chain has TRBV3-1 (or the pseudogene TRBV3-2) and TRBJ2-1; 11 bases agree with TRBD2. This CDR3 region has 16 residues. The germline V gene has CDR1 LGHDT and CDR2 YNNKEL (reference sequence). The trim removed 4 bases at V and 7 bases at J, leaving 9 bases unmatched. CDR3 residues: CASSRPGLAVENEQFF. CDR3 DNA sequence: TGTGCCAGCAGCCGACCGGGACTAGCGGTCGAGAATGAGCAGTTCTTC.

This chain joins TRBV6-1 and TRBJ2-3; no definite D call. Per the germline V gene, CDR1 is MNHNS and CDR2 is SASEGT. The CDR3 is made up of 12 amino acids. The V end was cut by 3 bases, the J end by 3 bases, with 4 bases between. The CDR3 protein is CASSDHTDTQYF. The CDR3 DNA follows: TGTGCCAGCAGTGACCATACAGATACGCAGTATTTT.

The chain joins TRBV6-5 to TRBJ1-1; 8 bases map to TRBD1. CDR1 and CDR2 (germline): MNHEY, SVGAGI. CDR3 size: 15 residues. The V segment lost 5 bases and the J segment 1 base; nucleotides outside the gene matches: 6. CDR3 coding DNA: TGTGCCAGCAGTCAGACGGACAGGGCGAACACTGAAGCTTTCTTT. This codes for CASSQTDRANTEAFF.

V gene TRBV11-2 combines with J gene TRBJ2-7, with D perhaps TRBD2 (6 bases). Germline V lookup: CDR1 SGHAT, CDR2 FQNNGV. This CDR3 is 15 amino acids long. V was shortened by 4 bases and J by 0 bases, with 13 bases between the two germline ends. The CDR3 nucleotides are TGTGCCAGCAGCTCCGGGAGAAGGGCCTCCTACGAGCAGTACTTC. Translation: CASSSGRRASYEQYF. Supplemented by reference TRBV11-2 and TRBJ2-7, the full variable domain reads EAGVAQSPRYKIIEKRQSVAFWCNPISGHATLYWYQQILGQGPKLLIQFQNNGVVDDSQLPKDRFSAERLKGVDSTLKIQPAKLEDSAVYLCASSSGRRASYEQYFGPGTRLTVT.

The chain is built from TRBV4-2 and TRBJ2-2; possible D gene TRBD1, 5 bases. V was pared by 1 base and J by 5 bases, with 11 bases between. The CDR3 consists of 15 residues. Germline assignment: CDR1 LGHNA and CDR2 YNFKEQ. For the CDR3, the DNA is TGTGCCAGCAGCCAAGGCCAGGGTCAAACCGGGGAGCTGTTTTTT. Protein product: CASSQGQGQTGELFF.

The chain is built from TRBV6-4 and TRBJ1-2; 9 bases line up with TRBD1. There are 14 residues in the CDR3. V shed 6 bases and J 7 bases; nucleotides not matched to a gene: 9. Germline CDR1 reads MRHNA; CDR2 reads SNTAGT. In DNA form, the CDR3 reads TGTGCCAGCAGAAGGACAGGGGCTGGTGGTGGCTACACCTTC. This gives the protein CASRRTGAGGGYTF.

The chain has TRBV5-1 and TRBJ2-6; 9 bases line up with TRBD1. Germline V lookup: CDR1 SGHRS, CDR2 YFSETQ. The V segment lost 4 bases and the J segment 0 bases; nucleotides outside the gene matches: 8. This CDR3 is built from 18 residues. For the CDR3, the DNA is TGCGCCAGCAGCCGAATCGACAGGGGGTACTCTGGGGCCAACGTCCTGACTTTC. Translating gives CASSRIDRGYSGANVLTF. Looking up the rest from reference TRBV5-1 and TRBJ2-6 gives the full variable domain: KAGVTQTPRYLIKTRGQQVTLSCSPISGHRSVSWYQQTPGQGLQFLFEYFSETQRNKGNFPGRFSGRQFSNSRSEMNVSTLELGDSALYLCASSRIDRGYSGANVLTFGAGSRLTVL.

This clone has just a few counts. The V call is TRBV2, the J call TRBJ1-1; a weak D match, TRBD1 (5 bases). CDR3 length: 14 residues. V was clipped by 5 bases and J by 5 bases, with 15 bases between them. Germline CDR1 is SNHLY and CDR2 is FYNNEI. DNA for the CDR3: TGTGCCAGCAGTCGGGGGGGAGTTGGTACTGAAGCTTTCTTT. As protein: CASSRGGVGTEAFF.

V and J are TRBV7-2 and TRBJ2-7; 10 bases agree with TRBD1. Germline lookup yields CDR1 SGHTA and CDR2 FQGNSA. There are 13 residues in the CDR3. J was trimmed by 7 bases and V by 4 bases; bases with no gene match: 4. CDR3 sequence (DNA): TGTGCCAGCAGCTGGGACAGGGGTGAAGAGCAGTACTTC. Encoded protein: CASSWDRGEEQYF.

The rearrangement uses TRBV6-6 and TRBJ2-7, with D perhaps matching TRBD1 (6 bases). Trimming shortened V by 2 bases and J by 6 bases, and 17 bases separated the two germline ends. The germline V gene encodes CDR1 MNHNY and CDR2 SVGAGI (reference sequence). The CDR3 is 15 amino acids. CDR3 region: CASSYTGQKIGEQYF. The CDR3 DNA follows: TGTGCCAGCAGTTACACAGGACAGAAGATCGGCGAGCAGTACTTC.

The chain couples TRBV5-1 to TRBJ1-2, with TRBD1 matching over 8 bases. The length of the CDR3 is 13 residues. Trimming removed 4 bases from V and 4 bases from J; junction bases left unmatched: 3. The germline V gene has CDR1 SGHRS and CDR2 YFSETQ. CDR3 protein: CASSPDRAYGYTF. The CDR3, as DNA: TGCGCCAGCAGCCCGGACAGGGCCTATGGCTACACCTTC.

CDR3 coding DNA: TGTGCCAGCTCACCAAGACAGGGGGCAACTAATGAAAAACTGTTTTTT. Translating gives CASSPRQGATNEKLFF. The chain uses TRBV18 and TRBJ1-4, with 9 positions matching TRBD1. The CDR3 totals 16 residues. Trimming removed 2 bases from V and 0 bases from J; junction bases left unmatched: 1. Germline V CDR1 and CDR2: KGHSH, LQKENI.

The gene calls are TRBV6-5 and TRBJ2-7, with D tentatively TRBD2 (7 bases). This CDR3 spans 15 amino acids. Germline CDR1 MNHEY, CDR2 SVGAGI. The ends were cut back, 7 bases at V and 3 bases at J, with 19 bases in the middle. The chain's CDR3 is CASNGGGQPLYEQYF. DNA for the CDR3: TGTGCCAGCAATGGGGGGGGGCAGCCCCTCTACGAGCAGTACTTC.

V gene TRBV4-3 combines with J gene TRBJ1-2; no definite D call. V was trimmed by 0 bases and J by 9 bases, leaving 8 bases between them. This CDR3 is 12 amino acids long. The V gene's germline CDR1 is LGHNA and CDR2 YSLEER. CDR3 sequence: CASSQEEGSYTF. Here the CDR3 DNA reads TGCGCCAGCAGCCAAGAGGAGGGAAGCTACACCTTC.

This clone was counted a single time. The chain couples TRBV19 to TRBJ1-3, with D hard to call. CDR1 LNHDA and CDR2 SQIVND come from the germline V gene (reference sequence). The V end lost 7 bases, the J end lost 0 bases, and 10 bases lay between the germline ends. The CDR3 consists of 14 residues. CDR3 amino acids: CASTLAYSGNTIYF. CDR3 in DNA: TGTGCCAGTACTCTCGCCTACTCTGGAAACACCATATATTTT.

For the CDR3, the DNA is TGTGCCAACCCGACAGGGAACTATGGCTACACCTTC. Its translation is CANPTGNYGYTF. The chain employs TRBV2 and TRBJ1-2; 7 bases match TRBD1. Germline lookup yields CDR1 SNHLY and CDR2 FYNNEI. Unmatched junction bases numbered 4, after V lost 10 bases and J lost 2 bases. The CDR3 is 12 residues long.